The source of this T cell receptor beta chain is a study of blood T cell repertoires in COVID-19. Study information: Acute and convalescent COVID-19 specimens originated in the United States, Italy and Spain. Sources were T cells, B-cell-depleted T cells, or PBMCs; the material itself was cDNA or gDNA.

Per the study methods: For nucleated cells, counts were estimated from reference gene primer amplification. Sequenced by immunoSEQ multiplex PCR; TCRdb stores in-frame clones only, minus some. V and J calls and clone size come straight from that table; D and trimming were deduced from the DNA. The sample records 100,000 or so clones, around 87% being singletons. The CDR3 runs 15 residues. The V gene's germline CDR1 is WSHSY and CDR2 SAAADI. Trimming cost V 7 bases and J 3 bases; bases outside gene matches: 8. This chain uses TRBV10-2 with TRBJ2-2, with TRBD1 matching over 7 bases. Material for sequencing was peripheral blood. The sequence derives from a woman in her twenties or thirties with acute or convalescent COVID-19. The CDR3 region is CASTRSGGYTGELFF. In DNA form, the CDR3 reads TGCGCCAGCACCCGATCAGGGGGATACACCGGGGAGCTGTTTTTT.